This T cell receptor (beta chain) was captured by sequencing in a study of Ad26.COV2.S vaccination and SARS-CoV-2 variants (dated by TCRdb to the early 2020s). Study-level background: Vaccine-arm donors were drawn from COV1001, a multicentre, randomized, double-blind, placebo-controlled phase I-IIa trial of Ad26.COV2.S in healthy adults. Ad26.COV2.S was given intramuscularly at 5x10^10 or 1x10^11 viral particles, as a single shot or as two shots 56 days apart. TCRbeta repertoire sequencing served as the tool for gauging how specific and how broad the SARS-CoV-2-reactive T cell receptors were following Ad26.COV2.S vaccination. A total of 32 samples were included in the TCR-sequenced set, comprising roughly 19 Ad26.COV2.S vaccine recipients, 5 placebo recipients and 8 SARS-CoV-2 convalescent individuals. Participants in the trial were split at random into five groups of five each, receiving low-dose or high-dose Ad26.COV2.S once or twice, or else placebo on both occasions. Investigators remained blinded to trial group allocation during experiments and outcome assessment. Study-wide conclusions, independent of this receptor: Comparing responses between vaccine doses or regimens was not something the study was powered to do. After vaccination, spike-specific CD8+ and CD4+ T cell responses were reported to show substantial breadth. It was noted by the authors that total T cell responses may have been underestimated by the TCR breadth and depth analyses. Compared with placebo recipients, Ad26.COV2.S recipients showed higher spike-specific TCR breadth (P = 0.0014). Vaccine and placebo recipients had similar non-spike TCR breadth, a finding consistent with the vaccine containing only spike.

Inclusive of the bounding cysteine and phenylalanine, the CDR3 is 17 residues long. The only DNA kept is the CDR3, 51 bases in frame from the first base. The germline V gene (reference sequence) sets CDR1 to SEHNR and CDR2 to FQNEAQ. V is clipped by 3 bases and J by 0 bases, and the sequence between their germline boundaries is 14 bases long. The immunoSEQ Assay was the method used to sequence TCRbeta CDR3 regions. After extraction, genomic DNA underwent amplification by bias-controlled multiplex PCR, followed by high-throughput sequencing. The original pipeline was this. To quantify the absolute abundance of each unique TCRbeta CDR3 region, sequences were collapsed and filtered. T cell fraction was estimated by normalization of TCRbeta template counts to usable DNA, with usable DNA being measured through amplification of reference genes present in all nucleated cells. Repertoire TCRs were annotated as SARS-CoV-2-specific by exact matching of V gene, CDR3 amino acid sequence and J gene to a known reactive TCR set. The reference SARS-CoV-2 TCR set was derived from MIRA and filtered for enrichment in COVID-19-positive ImmuneCODE repertoires, a step that removed public or cross-reactive TCRs. Using the MIRA antigens, annotated TCRs were further analysed by specific ORF or by position within an ORF. Breadth was defined as annotated unique rearrangements over total unique productive rearrangements; depth was the summed frequency of those rearrangements. Two-sided Wilcoxon rank-sum tests were applied when comparing TCR breadth between groups. TCRdb mirrors the immuneACCESS table, restricted to in-frame sequences. Some clones are absent from its copies; in checked studies, under half trace to an unresolved V gene, and the reason for the others is unknown. Clone size and V and J calls were adopted from that table, with D and trimming inferred from the DNA. The sample data list a few hundred thousand clones, and around 92% of these were observed just once. More than 1.5% of the sample is in the top ten clones.

Of note for this clone: It has no known antigen specificity. The record has no base qualities; no much larger clone is one base away.

This sample's treatment or condition label indicates: around 19 received Ad26.COV2.S at low or high dose, single or two shots; five or six received placebo; per-sample allocation not given. Repertoires of vaccine and placebo recipients were sequenced from samples taken on day 63 after the first injection. Cohort 1b enrolled roughly 25 adults aged 18-55 years at a single site in Boston, USA, between 29 July and 7 August 2020. As a vaccine, Ad26.COV2.S was a replication-incompetent adenovirus type 26 vector that expressed a prefusion-stabilized SARS-CoV-2 spike protein derived from the original Wuhan strain.

Sequences were derived from peripheral blood, sampled in a trial of Ad26.COV2.S vaccine versus placebo. This sequence uses TRBV7-9 and TRBJ2-2; the D gene assignment is ambiguous. This receptor was identified in a person aged 18-60 years who received the Ad26.COV2.S COVID-19 vaccine or a placebo. In nucleotide form, the sequence is TGTGCCAGCAGCTTCTCCGCGGAAAACGCGAACACCGGGGAGCTGTTTTTT. Its amino acids are CASSFSAENANTGELFF.